The source of this T cell receptor beta chain is a study of cytomegalovirus exposure and HLA in healthy donors (dated by TCRdb to the late 2010s). About the study as a whole: According to a later analysis, the 120 or so validation repertoires were produced on the same platform as the approximately 610 repertoires of the first cohort. The study was designed to test whether signatures of past pathogen exposure could be identified by cataloging public T cell receptors. Along with the approximately 620-subject first cohort, a separate validation cohort of 120 different subjects was used. High-throughput TCR immunosequencing, statistical association of individual TCRs with disease status, and machine learning were combined to predict cytomegalovirus infection status.

From V the trimming removes 5 bases and from J it removes 4 bases, while the gene matches leave 3 bases of the junction unaccounted for. The germline V gene encodes CDR1 LNHDA and CDR2 SQIVND (reference sequence). From the cysteine up to the phenylalanine, the CDR3 has a length of 13 residues. The CDR3 DNA has 39 bases and is translated from base 1. Receptor libraries were prepared by the immunoSEQ multiplex PCR assay. In the paper's pipeline: A statistical classification framework was built to diagnose cytomegalovirus status from the catalog of TCR beta chain sequences. Sourced from immuneACCESS, this table was stored by TCRdb with only in-frame sequences that have V and J called. A share of the clones is absent; for the studies checked, an unresolved V gene accounts for under half, and the remainder has no known explanation. That table is the source of V, J and clone size, and D and trimming were worked out from the DNA. The sample yields a few hundred thousand clones; roughly 89% were counted once. About 0.8% of the sample goes to the ten largest clones.

General study outcomes and caveats: Of the cluster scores, approximately 94% were above 0 in a later analysis, which found that TCRs clustered in the first cohort also tended to co-occur in the 120 validation repertoires. The study listed 164 TCR beta chains as associated with cytomegalovirus. The authors suggested that the approach could potentially be generalized to other disease states and immunological phenotypes. The classifier was reported to diagnose cytomegalovirus status with high specificity and sensitivity in both the original and validation cohorts. The validation cohort had no HLA typing available for a later analysis, so co-occurrence within that cohort was assessed over all 120 repertoires. In vitro tests confirmed that a few of the cytomegalovirus-associated TCR beta chains recognize cytomegalovirus antigens. Across donors, most TCR sequences were observed very rarely, whereas some public TCRs were present in many individuals.

This clone has a handful of counts. It has no known antigen specificity. Qualities for individual bases were not recorded, and no much larger clone is one base off. Separate from the approximately 730-subject first cohort, the validation cohort of more than 90 subjects was the group to which the donors belonged. The sequence joins TRBV19 to TRBJ2-5, with TRBD1 identical over 8 junction bases. Sequenced sample: PBMCs. The TCR comes from a woman younger than 35 in good health and CMV-seronegative. The CDR3 reads as follows: CASSADRGETQYF. The nucleotide sequence reads as follows: TGTGCCAGTAGTGCAGACAGGGGAGAGACCCAGTACTTC.